These 21 T cell receptor beta chains came from one sample sequenced in a study of post-analysis software for immune sequencing data. Findings of the study overall: A handful of TRBV segments were significantly more frequent in patients than in controls. TRBV5-6, TRBV5-1 and TRBV20-1 were among these segments.

Presence of unique molecular identifiers characterized the TCR beta cDNA libraries. From the PCR reads, TCRdb called clonotypes with MiXCR, one entry per CDR3 protein. Here the sample spans over 300,000 distinct CDR3 sequences, roughly 38% being singletons. These receptors' targets are unknown. The sequenced sample consisted of blood. All receptors derive from a girl aged 10-17 years with multiple sclerosis.

This chain connects TRBV2 to TRBJ2-2; TRBD1 agrees at 7 bases. The CDR3 totals 15 residues. V trimming: 7 bases; J trimming: 6 bases; junction bases outside the gene matches: 11. CDR1 and CDR2 (germline): SNHLY, FYNNEI. CDR3 residues: CASKMDRQGAGELFF. The DNA for the CDR3 is TGTGCCAGCAAAATGGATAGGCAGGGGGCCGGGGAGCTGTTTTTT.

The chain joins TRBV7-6 to TRBJ2-3, with D possibly TRBD2 on 5 matching bases. Trimming left V 5 bases short and J 0 bases short, with 15 bases between. Germline V gene data show CDR1 as SGHVS and CDR2 as FNYEAQ. The CDR3 length is 16 residues. This CDR3 is CASSQRWVTSTDTQYF. In nucleotides, the CDR3 is TGTGCCAGCAGCCAGCGGTGGGTTACTAGCACAGATACGCAGTATTTT.

This clonotype was seen a handful of times. The chain couples TRBV7-3 to TRBJ2-3, with TRBD2 matching 8 bases. V shed 1 base, J shed 0 bases, and the junction held 6 bases outside the gene matches. The CDR3 is made up of 17 amino acids. Germline lookup yields CDR1 SGHTA and CDR2 FQGTGA. CDR3 in amino acids: CASSLNIGGDSTDTQYF. CDR3 DNA sequence: TGTGCCAGCAGCTTAAATATCGGGGGGGACAGCACAGATACGCAGTATTTT.

The chain couples TRBV9 to TRBJ2-7; no reliable D call. Trimming shortened V by 1 base and J by 4 bases, and 12 bases separated the two germline ends. Per germline, CDR1 SGDLS and CDR2 YYNGEE. The CDR3 runs 14 residues. CDR3 in DNA: TGTGCCAGCAGCGTAACCGGCGCCGGATACGAGCAGTACTTC. It yields the protein CASSVTGAGYEQYF.

The rearrangement uses TRBV7-2 and TRBJ2-1; the D gene is possibly TRBD1 (5 bases). V lost 5 bases and J lost 8, with 7 bases in between. The CDR3 covers 11 residues. Germline CDR1 SGHTA, CDR2 FQGNSA. The CDR3 bases are TGTGCCAGCAGCCCAGGGTATGAGCAGTTCTTC. This sequence encodes CASSPGYEQFF. Drawing the rest from reference TRBV7-2 and TRBJ2-1, the complete variable domain is GAGVSQSPSNKVTEKGKDVELRCDPISGHTALYWYRQSLGQGLEFLIYFQGNSAPDKSGLPSDRFSAERTGGSVSTLTIQRTQQEDSAVYLCASSPGYEQFFGPGTRLTVL.

This clonotype came up a few times. The chain links TRBV29-1 to TRBJ1-4; D perhaps matches TRBD1 (6 bases). V lost 4 bases and J 0 bases, leaving 36 bases between the germline ends. Germline CDR1 reads SQVTM; CDR2 reads ANQGSEA. The CDR3 is 23 residues long. CDR3 bases: TGCAGCGTTGCGCCCCCTTTGATTGACTTTGATTACAGGGCTCTTTCAACTAATGAAAAACTGTTTTTT. As protein: CSVAPPLIDFDYRALSTNEKLFF.

This chain uses TRBV12-3 or TRBV12-4 with TRBJ2-7; TRBD1 matches at 8 bases. Trimming cost V 5 bases and J 3 bases; bases outside gene matches: 15. The CDR3 runs 17 residues. The CDR3 here is CASSPQTGVRYFYEQYF. CDR3 DNA sequence: TGTGCCAGCAGTCCTCAGACAGGGGTCAGGTACTTCTACGAGCAGTACTTC.

The chain carries TRBV10-3 and TRBJ2-7; 7 bases fit TRBD1. Germline V lookup: CDR1 ENHRY, CDR2 SYGVKD. The junction had 9 bases not matched to a gene; V was cut back by 11 bases and J by 2 bases. CDR3 size: 13 residues. CDR3 nucleotides: TGTGCCGTCCAACAGGGGACAACCTACGAGCAGTACTTC. Its translation is CAVQQGTTYEQYF.

In this sample, this clonotype turned up a few times. CDR3 nucleotide sequence: TGTGCCAGCAGCCATTTCGGGCGGGGAAACAATGAGCAGTTCTTC. It translates to CASSHFGRGNNEQFF. This chain links TRBV11-2 with TRBJ2-1, with a weak D call TRBD2 (6 bases). V lost 5 bases and J 5 bases, leaving 16 bases between the germline ends. This CDR3 comprises 15 residues. CDR1 SGHAT and CDR2 FQNNGV come from the germline V gene.

This clonotype has a handful of counts. The chain combines TRBV7-9 with TRBJ2-3, with TRBD2 matching over 8 bases. The CDR3 has 14 residues. Trimming at V came to 4 bases and at J to 3 bases, leaving 3 bases not matched to a gene. Germline-derived CDR1 and CDR2 are SEHNR and FQNEAQ (reference sequence). For the CDR3, the DNA is TGTGCCAGCAGCTCGACTAGCGTTACAGATACGCAGTATTTT. It codes for CASSSTSVTDTQYF. Filled out from reference TRBV7-9 and TRBJ2-3, the complete variable domain reads DTGVSQNPRHKITKRGQNVTFRCDPISEHNRLYWYRQTLGQGPEFLTYFQNEAQLEKSRLLSDRFSAERPKGSFSTLEIQRTEQGDSAMYLCASSSTSVTDTQYFGPGTRLTVL.

The chain combines TRBV5-1 with TRBJ1-2; D not resolved. With 5 bases removed from V and 5 bases from J, the gap between germline ends came to 19 bases. Germline CDR1 SGHRS, CDR2 YFSETQ. CDR3 length: 15 amino acids. The CDR3 nucleotides read TGCGCCAGCAGTCCCCATGCAGGCTCTCTATATGGCTACACCTTC. Translating gives CASSPHAGSLYGYTF.

The sample holds a few counts of this clonotype. This chain connects TRBV4-2 to TRBJ1-1; D is ambiguous. Germline V gene sequence: CDR1 LGHNA, CDR2 YNFKEQ. Trimming cost V 0 bases and J 5 bases, with 10 bases left between them. The CDR3 sequence is 14 residues long. The DNA of the CDR3 is TGTGCCAGCAGCCAAGATGGGATCGGGACTGAAGCTTTCTTT. Its protein is CASSQDGIGTEAFF.

This clonotype was detected only a few times. This chain links TRBV6-5 with TRBJ1-1, with D possibly matching TRBD1 (6 bases). The V gene lost 5 bases and the J gene lost 3 bases, with 10 bases spanning the gap. The CDR3 runs 13 residues. In germline, CDR1 is MNHEY, CDR2 SVGAGI. CDR3 residues: CASSPNRDTEAFF. The CDR3 bases are TGTGCCAGCAGTCCCAACAGGGACACTGAAGCTTTCTTT.

The CDR3 DNA reads TGCAGTGCTAGAGATAGTAGGAGGGGGTCCTACAATGAGCAGTTCTTC. Translation: CSARDSRRGSYNEQFF. V gene TRBV20-1 combines with J gene TRBJ2-1; D might be TRBD1 or TRBD2, each matching 6 bases. This CDR3 comprises 16 residues. Trimming took off 0 bases at V and 1 base at J, with 13 bases between the two ends. Germline V gives CDR1 DFQATT, CDR2 SNEGSKA (reference sequence).

This clonotype was observed a single time. This rearrangement joins TRBV12-3 or TRBV12-4 to TRBJ1-2, with TRBD1 matching over 7 bases. The CDR3 runs to 14 residues. V shed 4 bases, J shed 7 bases, and the junction held 9 bases outside the gene matches. The CDR3: CASSSADRVSGYTF. CDR3 DNA: TGTGCCAGCAGTTCGGCCGACAGGGTTAGTGGCTACACCTTC.

This clonotype turned up a few times. V and J are TRBV5-5 and TRBJ2-2, with a weak D call TRBD1 (6 bases). The germline V gene has CDR1 SGHKS and CDR2 YYEKEE (reference sequence). CDR3 size: 15 residues. The ends were cut back, 2 bases at V and 2 bases at J, with 10 bases in the middle. As DNA, the CDR3 is TGTGCCAGCAGCTTACAGGACAGAAACACCGGGGAGCTGTTTTTT. It encodes CASSLQDRNTGELFF. Supplemented by reference TRBV5-5 and TRBJ2-2, the full variable domain reads DAGVTQSPTHLIKTRGQQVTLRCSPISGHKSVSWYQQVLGQGPQFIFQYYEKEERGRGNFPDRFSARQFPNYSSELNVNALLLGDSALYLCASSLQDRNTGELFFGEGSRLTVL.

This clonotype was seen repeatedly, ten times or more. This rearrangement joins TRBV29-1 to TRBJ1-2, with TRBD1 identical over 8 bases. Per the germline V gene, CDR1 is SQVTM and CDR2 is ANQGSEA. Trimming took 6 bases from V and 4 from J; bases not matched to a gene: 4. CDR3 length: 12 amino acids. CDR3 nucleotides: TGCAGCGTCGCGACAGGGGTCTATGGCTACACCTTC. Protein: CSVATGVYGYTF.

This clonotype was detected only a few times. This rearrangement joins TRBV5-5 to TRBJ2-4; TRBD1 matches at 12 bases. Germline CDR1 is SGHKS and CDR2 is YYEKEE (reference sequence). CDR3 length: 18 residues. J gave up 0 bases and V 4 bases, and 8 bases lay outside the gene matches. The CDR3 bases are TGTGCCAGCAGCACGGGACAGGGGGCGAATTTAGCCAAAAACATTCAGTACTTC. This translates into CASSTGQGANLAKNIQYF.

The rearrangement joins TRBV27 to TRBJ1-5, with TRBD1 matching over 7 bases. This CDR3 contains 14 residues. The junction had 6 bases not matched to a gene; V was cut back by 3 bases and J by 7 bases. Germline V gives CDR1 MNHEY, CDR2 SMNVEV (reference sequence). CDR3 in amino acids: CASSLTGREQPQHF. The CDR3 nucleotides read TGTGCCAGCAGTTTGACAGGGAGGGAACAGCCCCAGCATTTT.

This chain links TRBV6-5 with TRBJ1-5; D call uncertain. V dropped 6 bases and J dropped 5 bases, with 14 bases sitting between them. In germline, CDR1 is MNHEY, CDR2 SVGAGI. This CDR3 contains 14 residues. This chain's CDR3 is CASRSGGSYQPQHF. The DNA of the CDR3 is TGTGCCAGCAGGTCGGGAGGGTCATATCAGCCCCAGCATTTT.

A note on this clonotype: A read error may explain this, as a much larger clone is one base away. The V gene is TRBV7-9, the J gene TRBJ2-2; TRBD1 matches 8 bases. The CDR3 extends over 16 amino acids. Germline V CDR1 and CDR2: SEHNR, FQNEAQ (reference sequence). In DNA, the CDR3 is TGTGCCAGCAGCTTCGGACAGGGTTTTAACACCGGGGAGCGGTTTTTT. It translates to CASSFGQGFNTGERFF.